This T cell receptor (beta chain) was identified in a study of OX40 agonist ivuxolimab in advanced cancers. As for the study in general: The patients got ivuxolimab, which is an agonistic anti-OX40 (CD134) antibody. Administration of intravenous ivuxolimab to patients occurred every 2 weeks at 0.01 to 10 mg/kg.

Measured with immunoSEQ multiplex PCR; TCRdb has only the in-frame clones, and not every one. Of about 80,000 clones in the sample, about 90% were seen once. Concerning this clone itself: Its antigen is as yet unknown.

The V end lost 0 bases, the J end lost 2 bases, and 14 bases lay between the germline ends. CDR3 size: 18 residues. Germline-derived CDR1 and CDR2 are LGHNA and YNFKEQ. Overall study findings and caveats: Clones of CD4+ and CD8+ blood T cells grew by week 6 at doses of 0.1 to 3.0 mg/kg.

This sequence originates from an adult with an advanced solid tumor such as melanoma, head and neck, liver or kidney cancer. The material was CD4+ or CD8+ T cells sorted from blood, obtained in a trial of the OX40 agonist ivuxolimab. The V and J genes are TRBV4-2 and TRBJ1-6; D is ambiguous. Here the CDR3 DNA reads TGTGCCAGCAGCCAAGACACCACGACCGCGGCCTATAATTCACCCCTCCACTTT. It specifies CASSQDTTTAAYNSPLHF.